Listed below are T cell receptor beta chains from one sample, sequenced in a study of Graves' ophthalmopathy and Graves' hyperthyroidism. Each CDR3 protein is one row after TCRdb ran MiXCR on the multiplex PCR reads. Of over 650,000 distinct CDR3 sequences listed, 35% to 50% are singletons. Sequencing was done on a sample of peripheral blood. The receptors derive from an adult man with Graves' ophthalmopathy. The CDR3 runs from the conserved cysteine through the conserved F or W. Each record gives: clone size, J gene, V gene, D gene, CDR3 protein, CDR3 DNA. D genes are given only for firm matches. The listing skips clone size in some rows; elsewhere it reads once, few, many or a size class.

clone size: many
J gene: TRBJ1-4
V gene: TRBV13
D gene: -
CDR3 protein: CASSLRVAGSNEKLFF
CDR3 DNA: TGTGCCAGCAGCTTAAGGGTGGCAGGGTCGAATGAAAAACTGTTTTTT

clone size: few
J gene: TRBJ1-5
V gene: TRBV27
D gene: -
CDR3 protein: CASSLMFENQPQHF
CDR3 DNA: TGTGCCAGCAGTTTAATGTTCGAGAATCAGCCCCAGCATTTT

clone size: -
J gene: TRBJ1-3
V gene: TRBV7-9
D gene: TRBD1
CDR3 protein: CASSNTGGAGNTIYF
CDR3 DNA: TGTGCCAGCAGCAACACAGGGGGAGCTGGAAACACCATATATTTT

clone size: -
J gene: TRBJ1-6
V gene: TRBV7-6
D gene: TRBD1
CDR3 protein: CASSSTGTGQFSPLHF
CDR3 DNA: TGTGCCAGCAGCTCAACCGGGACAGGCCAATTTTCACCCCTCCACTTT

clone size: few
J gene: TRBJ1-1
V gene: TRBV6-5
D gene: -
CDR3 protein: CASSSGTLNEAFF
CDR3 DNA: TGTGCCAGCAGCTCTGGGACATTAAATGAAGCTTTCTTT

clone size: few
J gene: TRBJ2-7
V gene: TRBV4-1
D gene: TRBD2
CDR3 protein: CASSQDRIAGGYEQYF
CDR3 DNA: TGCGCCAGCAGCCAAGATCGGATAGCGGGGGGCTACGAGCAGTACTTC

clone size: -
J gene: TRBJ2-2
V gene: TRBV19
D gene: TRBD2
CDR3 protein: CASSIVAGGPSGELFF
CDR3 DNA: TGTGCCAGTAGTATCGTGGCGGGGGGGCCGTCCGGGGAGCTGTTTTTT

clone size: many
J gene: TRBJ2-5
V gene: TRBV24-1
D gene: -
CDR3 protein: CATSDWGVTQETQYF
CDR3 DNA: TGTGCCACCAGTGATTGGGGGGTCACCCAAGAGACCCAGTACTTC

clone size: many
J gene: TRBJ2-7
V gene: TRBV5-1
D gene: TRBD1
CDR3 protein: CASRFDRAEQYF
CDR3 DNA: TGCGCCAGCAGGTTCGACAGGGCCGAGCAGTACTTC

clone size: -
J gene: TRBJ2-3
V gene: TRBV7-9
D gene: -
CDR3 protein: CASSSLWSDTQYF
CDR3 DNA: TGTGCCAGCAGCTCCCTGTGGTCAGATACGCAGTATTTT

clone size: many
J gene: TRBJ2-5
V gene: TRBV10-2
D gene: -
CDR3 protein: CASSGTLGQTQYF
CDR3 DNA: TGCGCCAGCAGTGGGACTCTCGGGCAGACCCAGTACTTC

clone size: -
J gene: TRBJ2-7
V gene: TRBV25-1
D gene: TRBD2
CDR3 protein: CASSQAGGRAFEQYF
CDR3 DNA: TGTGCCAGCAGCCAAGCAGGCGGGAGGGCGTTCGAGCAGTACTTC

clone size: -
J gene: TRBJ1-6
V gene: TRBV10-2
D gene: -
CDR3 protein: CASREGQSTPLHF
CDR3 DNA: TGCGCCAGCAGGGAAGGACAATCTACACCCCTCCACTTT

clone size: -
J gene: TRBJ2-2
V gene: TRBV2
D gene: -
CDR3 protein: CASSAGVYGELFF
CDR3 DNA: TGTGCCAGCAGTGCGGGAGTTTATGGGGAGCTGTTTTTT

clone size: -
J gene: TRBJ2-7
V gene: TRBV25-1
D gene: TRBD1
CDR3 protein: CAISDQGDVYEQYF
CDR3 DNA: TGTGCCATCAGTGATCAGGGGGATGTCTACGAGCAGTACTTC

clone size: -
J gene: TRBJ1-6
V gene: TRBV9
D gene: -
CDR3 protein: CASSVATANSPLHF
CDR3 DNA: TGTGCCAGCAGCGTAGCGACAGCGAATTCACCCCTCCACTTT